This is a list of T cell receptor beta chains from one sample in a study of regulatory T cells in long-lasting Graves disease. TCRdb recomputed calls from the multiplex PCR reads with MiXCR, one row per CDR3 protein. The sample comprises 500,000 to 700,000 distinct CDR3 sequences, about 30% of which are singletons, and 40% to 55% rests with the top ten. Source: peripheral blood mononuclear cells (PBMCs), taken when the disease was refractory, from a patient treated with antithyroid drugs. The receptors were gathered from a female donor with Graves disease. CDR3s include the opening cysteine and the closing phenylalanine or tryptophan. The order of the fields is clone size, D gene, V gene, J gene, CDR3 DNA, CDR3 protein. A D gene is named only where the DNA matches it firmly. Only part of the rows carry a size: once, few, many, or a class if the clone is expanded.

>many|-|TRBV6-1|TRBJ1-1
TGTGCCAGCAGTGAGGTGCGACAGTTAAGAACTGAAGCTTTCTTT
CASSEVRQLRTEAFF
>-|-|TRBV10-2|TRBJ1-1
TGCGCCAGCAGTGAGTCGGACAACACTGAAGCTTTCTTT
CASSESDNTEAFF
>-|-|TRBV20-1|TRBJ2-6
TGCAGTGCTGACGGACAGACCGGGGCCAACGTCCTGACTTTC
CSADGQTGANVLTF
>-|-|TRBV19|TRBJ2-2
TGTGCCAGTAGTATAGGCGGGAACACCGGGGAGCTGTTTTTT
CASSIGGNTGELFF
>few|TRBD1|TRBV6-2/TRBV6-3|TRBJ1-4
TGTGCCAGCAGCCCCGGGGACAGGGGTAATGAAAAACTGTTTTTT
CASSPGDRGNEKLFF
>-|TRBD2|TRBV20-1|TRBJ2-5
TGCAGTGCTACCAGACTAGCGGGAGCCCAAGAGACCCAGTACTTC
CSATRLAGAQETQYF
>-|-|TRBV9|TRBJ2-5
TGTGCCAGCAGCGTAGGGCGGAGCGAAGAAGAGACCCAGTACTTC
CASSVGRSEEETQYF
>few|-|TRBV7-3|TRBJ2-2
TGTGCCAGCAGCTCGACCGGCACCGGGGAGCTGTTTTTT
CASSSTGTGELFF
>few|TRBD1|TRBV29-1|TRBJ1-2
TGCAGCGCGGACAGGGACTATGGCTACACCTTC
CSADRDYGYTF
>few|-|TRBV5-1|TRBJ2-7
TGCGCCAGCAGCTTGGAGGGGGGATTGCACGAGCAGTACTTC
CASSLEGGLHEQYF
>few|-|TRBV29-1|TRBJ1-1
TGCAGCATCAGGGGAGTCGAAGCTTTCTTT
CSIRGVEAFF
>-|-|TRBV15|TRBJ1-2
TGTGCCACCAGCAGAGATCGACGAGGGCCCGGCTACACCTTC
CATSRDRRGPGYTF
>many|-|TRBV6-1|TRBJ2-5
TGTGCTTCTACCGCCGGACTGCAAGAGACCCAGTACTTC
CASTAGLQETQYF
>-|-|TRBV24-1|TRBJ1-1
TGTGCCAGTGGGAGGGCTGACACTGAAGCTTTCTTT
CASGRADTEAFF
>-|-|TRBV20-1|TRBJ2-2
TGCAGTGCTAGGGCCCCGGGACCTACGAACACCGGGGAGCTGTTTTTT
CSARAPGPTNTGELFF
>few|-|TRBV29-1|TRBJ1-1
TGCAGCGTTGATACCTCGCTCGGACATAAGAACACTGAAGCTTTCTTT
CSVDTSLGHKNTEAFF
>many|TRBD2|TRBV2|TRBJ2-7
TGTGCCAGCAGAGCGCTACTAGCGGGAGGGCTCTCCTACGAGCAGTACTTC
CASRALLAGGLSYEQYF
>few|-|TRBV12-3/TRBV12-4|TRBJ1-5
TGTGCCAGCAGTACCTCAGCAAATCAGCCCCAGCATTTT
CASSTSANQPQHF
>-|-|TRBV12-3/TRBV12-4|TRBJ1-3
TGTGCCAGCAGTTTGAGGGTTTTGGCAGAAACTGGAAACACCATATATTTT
CASSLRVLAETGNTIYF
>many|-|TRBV5-1|TRBJ1-1
TGCGCCAGCAGCTTGGGTTTGGCGAACACTGAAGCTTTCTTT
CASSLGLANTEAFF
>many|-|TRBV5-1|TRBJ1-2
TGCGCCAGCAGCTTGCCCGGCACTGGCTACACCTTC
CASSLPGTGYTF
>few|TRBD2|TRBV3-1|TRBJ2-5
TGTGCCAGCAGCCAAGATCTTGTTAGCGGGAGGGCCTCCTCCACTCGACAAGAGACCCAGTACTTC
CASSQDLVSGRASSTRQETQYF
>few|-|TRBV29-1|TRBJ2-7
TGCAGCGTTGTTCTGACGAGCTACGAGCAGTACTTC
CSVVLTSYEQYF
>-|TRBD1|TRBV20-1|TRBJ1-1
TGCAGTGCTAGTTTCTCGACAGGGGATGCTTTCTTT
CSASFSTGDAFF
>-|-|TRBV7-9|TRBJ2-7
TGTGCCAGCAGCTCGGACAACTCCTACGAGCAGTACTTC
CASSSDNSYEQYF
>few|-|TRBV12-3/TRBV12-4|TRBJ1-5
TGTGCCAGCAGTCCCCGGGCGGATCAGCCCCAGCATTTT
CASSPRADQPQHF
>-|-|TRBV11-2|TRBJ1-6
TGTGCCAGCAGGGGAGGGGCGGACTCACCCCTCCACTTT
CASRGGADSPLHF
>-|TRBD1|TRBV6-5|TRBJ1-5
TGTGCCAGCAGTTACCCCCTCAGGGGGTATCAGCCCCAGCATTTT
CASSYPLRGYQPQHF
>-|-|TRBV19|TRBJ1-5
TGTGCCAGTACACACGACAGCAACAATCAGCCCCAGCATTTT
CASTHDSNNQPQHF
>-|-|TRBV20-1|TRBJ2-4
TGCAGTGCTAGAGAAGTTGGCGGGACTTTAAACATTCAGTACTTC
CSAREVGGTLNIQYF
>-|TRBD1|TRBV19|TRBJ2-7
TGTGCCAGTAGTATTCGGGACAGGGGGCCATACGAGCAGTACTTC
CASSIRDRGPYEQYF
>-|-|TRBV5-5|TRBJ2-1
TGTGCCAGCAGCCTGGGACGGGTGGGAGAGCAGTTCTTC
CASSLGRVGEQFF
>-|-|TRBV12-5|TRBJ2-7
TGTGCTAGTGGTTTTGGATTTACGGCCTCCTACGAGCAGTACTTC
CASGFGFTASYEQYF
>few|TRBD2|TRBV9|TRBJ2-2
TGTGCCAGCAGCACCCGTACGGGACTAGCGGGGTTGGGAACCGGGGAGCTGTTTTTT
CASSTRTGLAGLGTGELFF
>-|-|TRBV6-1|TRBJ1-6
TGTGCCAGCAGTGACAGGGACCGTTCACCCCTCCACTTT
CASSDRDRSPLHF
>-|TRBD1|TRBV6-1|TRBJ1-5
TGTGCCAGCGGACTTTCAGGGACAGGGCAGAGCGGGCAGCCCCAGCATTTT
CASGLSGTGQSGQPQHF
>-|-|TRBV14|TRBJ1-6
TGTGCCAGCAGCCAAGATCGGCTCAGAGATACACCCCTCCACTTT
CASSQDRLRDTPLHF
>-|-|TRBV5-1|TRBJ1-4
TGCGCCAGCTCAGAGGAGAGGGGTAATGAAAAACTGTTTTTT
CASSEERGNEKLFF
>-|TRBD1|TRBV7-6|TRBJ1-6
TGTGCCAGCGGACCCGGACAGGGAGGTTCACCCCTCCACTTT
CASGPGQGGSPLHF
>few|-|TRBV19|TRBJ2-2
TGTGCCAGTAGTATTCGAGGTCAGGGCAACACCGGGGAGCTGTTTTTT
CASSIRGQGNTGELFF
>many|-|TRBV28|TRBJ1-2
TGTGCCAGCAGTTTACGGGGGAAACCCTATGGCTACACCTTC
CASSLRGKPYGYTF
>-|-|TRBV6-1|TRBJ1-5
TGTGCCAGCAATCCGAGGGACAATCAGCCCCAGCATTTT
CASNPRDNQPQHF
>few|TRBD1|TRBV6-1|TRBJ1-2
TGTGCCAGCAGAACTACCGGGACAGACTATGGCTACACCTTC
CASRTTGTDYGYTF
>few|-|TRBV6-1|TRBJ1-5
TGTGCCAGCAGTGATGGGGGGAACAATCAGCCCCAGCATTTT
CASSDGGNNQPQHF
>-|TRBD1|TRBV7-9|TRBJ2-7
TGTGCCGGCTTACGGACAGGCTCCTACGAGCAGTACTTC
CAGLRTGSYEQYF
>many|TRBD1|TRBV7-2|TRBJ2-5
TGTGCCAGCAGCGCCGACAGGGAAGAGACCCAGTACTTC
CASSADREETQYF
>few|-|TRBV9|TRBJ1-3
TGTGCCAGCAGCGTAGCCTACAGGACAAGCTCTGGAAACACCATATATTTT
CASSVAYRTSSGNTIYF
>few|-|TRBV6-5|TRBJ1-1
TGTGCCAGCAGTTACCGATTCACAGGGCCGAACACTGAAGCTTTCTTT
CASSYRFTGPNTEAFF
>many|TRBD1|TRBV2|TRBJ2-7
TGTGCCAGCAGTCCCCGGACAGGGTCCTACAACGAGCAGTACTTC
CASSPRTGSYNEQYF
>few|-|TRBV11-2|TRBJ2-7
TGTGCCAGCAGCCAGGGACACTACGAGCAGTACTTC
CASSQGHYEQYF
>few|TRBD2|TRBV7-3|TRBJ2-1
TGTGCCAGCAGCTTAATTAGCGGGGGTGAGCAGTTCTTC
CASSLISGGEQFF
>-|-|TRBV20-1|TRBJ2-7
TGCAGTGCCTCAGCCGGGACCACCTACGAGCAGTACTTC
CSASAGTTYEQYF
>-|-|TRBV5-1|TRBJ2-7
TGCGCCAGCAGCTCCGCACAGGGCAACTACTACGAGCAGTACTTC
CASSSAQGNYYEQYF